This section outlines one T cell receptor beta chain sequence together with its context. Germline lookup yields CDR1 KGHSH and CDR2 LQKENI. This CDR3 spans 17 amino acids. V gave up 4 bases and J gave up 1 base; unmatched junction bases: 11. The repertoire was sequenced with immunoSEQ multiplex PCR; TCRdb's copy has only in-frame clones and lacks some. This sample has just under 350,000 clones; about nine tenths occur once, and the top ten carry around 6%. The data were taken from a study of blood T cell repertoires in COVID-19. The chain recombines TRBV18 with TRBJ1-1, with 8 bases fitting TRBD1. The TCR sequence derives from a woman aged 50 to 60 with COVID-19, enrolled during active disease. Sequencing was carried out using peripheral blood. The CDR3 spells CASSRSMGTGSNTEAFF. For the CDR3, the DNA is TGTGCCAGCTCACGATCAATGGGGACAGGATCGAACACTGAAGCTTTCTTT.